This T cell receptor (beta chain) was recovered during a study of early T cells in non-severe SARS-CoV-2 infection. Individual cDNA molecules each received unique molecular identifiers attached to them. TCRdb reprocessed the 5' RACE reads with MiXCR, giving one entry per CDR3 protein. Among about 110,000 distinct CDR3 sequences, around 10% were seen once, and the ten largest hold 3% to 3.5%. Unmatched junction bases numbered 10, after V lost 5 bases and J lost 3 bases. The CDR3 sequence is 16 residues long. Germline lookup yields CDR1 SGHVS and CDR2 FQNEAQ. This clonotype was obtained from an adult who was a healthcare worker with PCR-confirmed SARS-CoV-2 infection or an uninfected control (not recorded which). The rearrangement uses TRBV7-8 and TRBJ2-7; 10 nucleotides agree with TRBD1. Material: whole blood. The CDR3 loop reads CASSPTDRTGGYEQYF. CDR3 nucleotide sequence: TGTGCCAGCAGCCCAACCGACAGGACAGGGGGCTACGAGCAGTACTTC. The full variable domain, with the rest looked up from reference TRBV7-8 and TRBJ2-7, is GAGVSQSPRYKVAKRGQDVALRCDPISGHVSLFWYQQALGQGPEFLTYFQNEAQLDKSGLPSDRFFAERPEGSVSTLKIQRTQQEDSAVYLCASSPTDRTGGYEQYFGPGTRLTVT.